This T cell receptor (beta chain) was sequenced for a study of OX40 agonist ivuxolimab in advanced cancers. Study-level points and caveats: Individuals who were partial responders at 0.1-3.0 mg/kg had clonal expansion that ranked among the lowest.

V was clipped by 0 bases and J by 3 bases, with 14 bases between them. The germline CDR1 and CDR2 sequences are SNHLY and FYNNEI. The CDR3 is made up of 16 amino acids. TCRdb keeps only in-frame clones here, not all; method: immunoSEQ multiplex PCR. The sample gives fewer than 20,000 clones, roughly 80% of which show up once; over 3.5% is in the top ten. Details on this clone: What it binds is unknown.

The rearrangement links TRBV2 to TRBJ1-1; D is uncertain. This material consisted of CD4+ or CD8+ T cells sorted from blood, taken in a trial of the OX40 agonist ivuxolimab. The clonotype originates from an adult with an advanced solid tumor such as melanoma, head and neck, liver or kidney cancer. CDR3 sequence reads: CASSEALGGLYTEAFF. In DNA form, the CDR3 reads TGTGCCAGCAGTGAAGCGCTGGGCGGCCTGTACACTGAAGCTTTCTTT.